This T cell receptor (beta chain) stems from a study of OX40 agonist ivuxolimab in advanced cancers. The wider study: The treatment was a fully human IgG2 OX40 agonist, ivuxolimab. The patients received ivuxolimab by intravenous route every 2 weeks at 0.01 to 10 mg/kg. General study points: Clonal expansion by week 6 occurred in CD4+ and CD8+ blood T cells (at 0.1 to 3.0 mg/kg).

With baseline, cycle 4 day 1, and cycle 7 day 1 as timepoints, blood was sampled. Measured with immunoSEQ multiplex PCR; TCRdb has only the in-frame clones, and not every one. The sample lists roughly 90,000 clones, roughly 88% seen once, with 0.33% in the top ten. Trimming shortened V by 4 bases and J by 5 bases, and 12 bases separated the two germline ends. CDR3 length equals 14 residues. Germline values: CDR1 ENHRY, CDR2 SYGVKD. On this clone itself: Its antigen is undetermined.

The chain links TRBV10-3 to TRBJ2-1; a possible D gene is TRBD2 (5 bases). Sequencing was performed on CD4+ or CD8+ T cells sorted from blood, taken in a trial of the OX40 agonist ivuxolimab. The clonotype comes from an adult with an advanced solid tumor such as melanoma, head and neck, liver or kidney cancer. The CDR3, as DNA: TGTGCCATCAGTGTACACGGGAACAACAATGAGCAGTTCTTC. This sequence encodes CAISVHGNNNEQFF.